The sequence of this T cell receptor beta chain was determined in a study of shared clonotypes between healthy human individuals. TCRdb keeps only in-frame clones here, not all; method: immunoSEQ multiplex PCR. The table records some 2.1 million clones, 90% to 95% of them present only once. V lost 6 bases, J lost 10 bases, and 3 bases stayed unmatched. This CDR3 is 13 amino acids long. Germline V lookup: CDR1 MNHEY, CDR2 SMNVEV (reference sequence). The sequence was obtained from a man younger than 30 in good health. Input material: naive CD4+ T cells sorted from blood. Stated subset: CD45RA+ positively selected. This sequence joins TRBV27 and TRBJ1-6; 10 positions agree with TRBD1. The CDR3 loop reads CASRGQGQSPLHF. In DNA, the CDR3 is TGTGCCAGCAGGGGACAGGGGCAGTCACCCCTCCACTTT.